Sequencing of this TCR beta chain was carried out in a study of spatial heterogeneity in lung cancer. The overall study: Sequence detection consistently recorded a greater number of beta-chain than alpha-chain sequences.

The time point denotes: sample taken at primary tumor resection. Samples came from approximately 65 TRACERx patients with untreated early-stage lung cancer. This clonotype was counted at least ten times. The antigen is unknown. Each TCR cDNA molecule bore a unique molecular identifier. MiXCR, run by TCRdb on the 5' RACE reads, gives a single entry per CDR3 protein. The table lists about 22,000 distinct CDR3 sequences, 5.8% of them singletons, with roughly 35% in the top ten. The CDR3 loop spans 13 amino acids. Looked up from germline, CDR1 is LGHDT and CDR2 is YNNKEL (reference sequence). The trim removed 5 bases at V and 10 bases at J, leaving 7 bases unmatched. Study results and limitations: Ubiquitous expanded tumor TCRs appeared in blood more at resection than follow-up.

The TCR was taken from a male donor with early-stage non-small cell lung cancer. The rearrangement links TRBV3-1 to TRBJ1-5; 8 positions match TRBD1. Sequences were derived from PBMCs, sampled at surgery. This chain's CDR3 is CASSSSDRGPQHF. In DNA, the CDR3 is TGTGCCAGCAGCTCCTCCGACAGGGGTCCCCAGCATTTT.